These 27 T cell receptor beta chains share one sample of origin, sequenced in a study of naive and memory T cell subsets. Ligated cDNA underwent four rounds of PCR with nested alpha and beta constant region primers and SP2. TCRdb fed the 5' RACE reads into MiXCR, producing one record per CDR3 protein. Of over 45,000 distinct CDR3 sequences in the sample, approximately 8% are singletons; the top ten hold approximately 10%. A UMI-containing oligonucleotide was joined by 3' ligation to the TCR cDNA template. Receptor source: a female donor in good health.

This clonotype was counted ten times or more. This chain joins TRBV14 and TRBJ1-2; no definite D call. The V gene's germline CDR1 is SGHDN and CDR2 FVKESK. Trimming shortened V by 1 base and J by 8 bases, and 11 bases separated the two germline ends. The CDR3 is 13 residues long. In nucleotides, the CDR3 is TGTGCCAGCAGCCAAGGGAGGGCTCAAGGCTACACCTTC. Its protein is CASSQGRAQGYTF.

The chain is built from TRBV28 and TRBJ2-2, with 8 bases aligning to TRBD1. This CDR3 has 15 amino acids. V was pared by 7 bases and J by 3 bases, with 7 bases of the junction left unmatched. CDR1 and CDR2 from the germline V gene are MDHEN and SYDVKM. The DNA for the CDR3 is TGTGCCAGCATCTTGGGGACAGGTTACACCGGGGAGCTGTTTTTT. This encodes CASILGTGYTGELFF.

This clonotype was recorded many times. DNA for the CDR3: TGCAGTGCTAGAGATATCCAATACACCGGGGAGCTGTTTTTT. Amino acids: CSARDIQYTGELFF. V is TRBV20-1 and J is TRBJ2-2; no clear D. V was cut by 0 bases and J by 3 bases, with 8 bases left in between. The CDR3 consists of 14 residues. Germline V lookup: CDR1 DFQATT, CDR2 SNEGSKA (reference sequence).

The chain is built from TRBV2 and TRBJ2-1, with 12 bases aligning to TRBD2. With V trimmed by 3 bases and J by 9 bases, 6 bases remained unmatched. Per germline, CDR1 SNHLY and CDR2 FYNNEI. The CDR3 consists of 15 residues. The CDR3 nucleotides are TGTGCCAGCAGTGACCTGACTAGCGGGGGTGGTGAGCAGTTCTTC. It yields the protein CASSDLTSGGGEQFF.

This clonotype was seen a handful of times. V and J are TRBV7-2 and TRBJ1-2; D gene unclear. V lost 5 bases and J lost 1, with 14 bases in between. CDR1 is SGHTA and CDR2 is FQGNSA in the germline V gene. The CDR3 extends over 15 amino acids. CDR3 protein: CASSPATEVNYGYTF. The CDR3 DNA is TGTGCCAGCAGCCCAGCTACGGAGGTTAACTATGGCTACACCTTC.

The chain carries TRBV19 and TRBJ2-2; a weak D match, TRBD1 (6 bases). V shed 6 bases and J shed 4 bases, with 15 bases lying between them. This CDR3 region has 15 residues. Germline V gives CDR1 LNHDA, CDR2 SQIVND (reference sequence). The CDR3 DNA reads as TGTGCCAGTAGCACAAGGCCAGGGGTCACCGGGGAGCTGTTTTTT. The encoded protein is CASSTRPGVTGELFF.

This clonotype was seen repeatedly, ten times or more. The chain carries TRBV29-1 and TRBJ1-5, with D unresolved. From germline, CDR1 is SQVTM and CDR2 ANQGSEA. This CDR3 spans 16 amino acids. V was clipped by 6 bases and J by 5 bases, with 23 bases between them. The CDR3 protein is CSVARKSVLADQPQHF. The CDR3, as DNA: TGCAGCGTCGCTCGAAAGAGTGTGCTAGCCGATCAGCCCCAGCATTTT.

This chain links TRBV4-3 with TRBJ1-2; D is perhaps TRBD1 (5 bases). This CDR3 comprises 16 residues. The V gene lost 2 bases and the J gene lost 5 bases, with 18 bases spanning the gap. CDR1 and CDR2 (germline): LGHNA, YSLEER. CDR3 bases: TGCGCCAGCAGCCAAAGGAGACAGATCCATGGATATGGCTACACCTTC. It is translated as CASSQRRQIHGYGYTF.

This clonotype occurred a few times. This chain uses TRBV20-1 with TRBJ1-5; D might be TRBD1 (6 bases). The CDR3 runs to 13 residues. V was cut by 1 base and J by 7 bases, with 11 bases left in between. Germline values: CDR1 DFQATT, CDR2 SNEGSKA (reference sequence). CDR3 coding DNA: TGCAGTGCTAGAGGGGGGGCAGGCCAGCCCCAGCATTTT. This codes for CSARGGAGQPQHF.

The chain uses TRBV11-1 and TRBJ2-5, with TRBD1 identical over 9 bases. CDR1 and CDR2 from the germline V gene are SGHAT and FQDESV (reference sequence). The CDR3 sequence is 16 residues long. V lost 5 bases and J lost 5; bases outside the gene matches: 12. The DNA for the CDR3 is TGTGCCAGCAGCCGGGAGACAGGGGGGATGTGGGAGACCCAGTACTTC. It translates to CASSRETGGMWETQYF.

This clonotype was seen many times. The chain carries TRBV4-3 and TRBJ2-7; 11 bases align to TRBD2. Trimming at V came to 0 bases and at J to 4 bases, leaving 2 bases not matched to a gene. Germline V gene lookup returns CDR1 LGHNA and CDR2 YSLEER. The CDR3 totals 15 residues. The CDR3 DNA follows: TGCGCCAGCAGCCAAGATCTAGCGGGGGGTTACGAGCAGTACTTC. Amino acids: CASSQDLAGGYEQYF.

This clonotype was detected many times. The CDR3 sequence is CASSTRDRRFNQPQHF. CDR3 DNA sequence: TGTGCCAGTAGTACTCGGGACAGGCGATTCAATCAGCCCCAGCATTTT. This chain uses TRBV19 with TRBJ1-5, with 8 bases lining up with TRBD1. Looked up from germline, CDR1 is LNHDA and CDR2 is SQIVND (reference sequence). With 4 bases clipped from V and 3 bases from J, the junction kept 8 bases outside the gene matches. There are 16 residues in the CDR3.

This clonotype was observed at least ten times. The J gene is TRBJ2-1, the V gene TRBV7-2, with 8 bases fitting TRBD2. V was clipped by 8 bases and J by 10 bases; unmatched bases: 13. Germline CDR1 and CDR2: SGHTA and FQGNSA. CDR3 length equals 14 residues. The CDR3 spells CASAGAGGIGEQFF. The CDR3 DNA sequence: TGTGCCAGCGCCGGCGCGGGGGGTATCGGGGAGCAGTTCTTC. The variable domain in full, completed from reference TRBV7-2 and TRBJ2-1, reads GAGVSQSPSNKVTEKGKDVELRCDPISGHTALYWYRQSLGQGLEFLIYFQGNSAPDKSGLPSDRFSAERTGGSVSTLTIQRTQQEDSAVYLCASAGAGGIGEQFFGPGTRLTVL.

V and J are TRBV19 and TRBJ1-4, with D uncertain. The germline CDR1 and CDR2 sequences are LNHDA and SQIVND (reference sequence). Trimming cost V 7 bases and J 1 base, with 10 bases left between them. The CDR3 runs 14 residues. The CDR3 DNA reads TGTGCCAGTAAGCAACGGGAAACTAATGAAAAACTGTTTTTT. The encoded protein is CASKQRETNEKLFF.

The V and J genes are TRBV6-5 and TRBJ1-1; TRBD1 might be the D (5 bases). This CDR3 has 13 residues. V was clipped by 6 bases and J by 4 bases, with 12 bases between them. Germline-derived CDR1 and CDR2 are MNHEY and SVGAGI. CDR3 DNA sequence: TGTGCCAGCAGCTCGGTCGGGGGCACTGAAGCTTTCTTT. It codes for CASSSVGGTEAFF.

This clonotype has a handful of counts. The chain links TRBV4-1 to TRBJ1-6; no clear D gene. This CDR3 has 15 residues. Germline values: CDR1 MGHRA, CDR2 YSYEKL. The germline V and J ends were trimmed by 0 bases and 12 bases, with 15 bases remaining between them. This CDR3 is CASSQDAPGLEPLHF. DNA of the CDR3: TGCGCCAGCAGCCAAGATGCCCCCGGATTAGAACCCCTCCACTTT.

In its sample, this clonotype was seen a few times. The rearrangement uses TRBV12-3 or TRBV12-4 and TRBJ2-3; D unclear. V lost 3 bases and J lost 0, with 4 bases in between. The length of the CDR3 is 13 residues. The CDR3 sequence is CASSFASTDTQYF. CDR3 bases: TGTGCCAGCAGTTTCGCGAGCACAGATACGCAGTATTTT.

This clonotype was recorded many times. V is TRBV18 and J is TRBJ2-2, with 13 bases identical to TRBD2. The trim removed 8 bases at V and 4 bases at J, leaving 4 bases unmatched. The CDR3 totals 15 residues. Germline CDR1 is KGHSH and CDR2 is LQKENI. For the CDR3, the DNA is TGTGCCAGCCGTGGACTAGCGGGGGTCACCGGGGAGCTGTTTTTT. Translating gives CASRGLAGVTGELFF.

This chain links TRBV6-1 with TRBJ1-4, with D uncertain. The CDR3 consists of 17 residues. CDR1 and CDR2 (germline): MNHNS, SASEGT. Trimming stripped 6 bases from V and 0 bases from J, with 17 bases between. Written as DNA, the CDR3 is TGTGCCAGCAGGGAACTTCCCCACAATGCAACTAATGAAAAACTGTTTTTT. This sequence encodes CASRELPHNATNEKLFF.

This clonotype has a count of ten or more. This chain links TRBV28 with TRBJ2-7; TRBD2 might be the D (5 bases). The CDR3 has 15 residues. V was clipped by 6 bases and J by 0 bases, with 15 bases between them. Germline CDR1 and CDR2: MDHEN and SYDVKM. The CDR3 region is CASSGEGSSSYEQYF. In DNA, the CDR3 is TGTGCCAGCAGCGGAGAGGGTTCGAGCTCCTACGAGCAGTACTTC.

The rearrangement uses TRBV7-2 and TRBJ1-5; D may be TRBD1 (5 bases). Germline V CDR1 and CDR2: SGHTA, FQGNSA. The length of the CDR3 is 13 residues. V was clipped by 5 bases and J by 7 bases, with 12 bases between them. The CDR3 DNA reads TGTGCCAGCAGCCCGCAGGGAGGCCAGCCCCAGCATTTT. This translates into CASSPQGGQPQHF.

Only a few counts were recorded for this clonotype. The J gene is TRBJ2-5, the V gene TRBV5-4; the D is unclear. Trimming removed 0 bases at V and 4 bases at J, with 16 bases between. The CDR3 extends over 16 amino acids. The germline gives CDR1 SGHNT, CDR2 YYREEE (reference sequence). CDR3 sequence: CASSLGGVAVGETQYF. The DNA of the CDR3 is TGTGCCAGCAGCTTGGGAGGAGTAGCTGTTGGAGAGACCCAGTACTTC.

This CDR3 reads CASSTDWSYEQYF. The CDR3 DNA reads TGTGCCAGCAGCACCGACTGGTCCTACGAGCAGTACTTC. V and J are TRBV7-6 and TRBJ2-7, with D hard to call. The CDR3 is 13 amino acids. With 5 bases removed from V and 1 base from J, the gap between germline ends came to 9 bases. CDR1 and CDR2 (germline): SGHVS, FNYEAQ.

V is TRBV6-1 and J is TRBJ2-1; D unclear. Trimming stripped 4 bases from V and 8 bases from J, with 6 bases between. Germline V gives CDR1 MNHNS, CDR2 SASEGT. This CDR3 is built from 11 residues. CDR3 region: CASSGNDEQFF. Written as DNA, the CDR3 is TGTGCCAGCAGTGGAAACGATGAGCAGTTCTTC.

This clonotype has a handful of counts. The genes are TRBV18 and TRBJ2-1; 7 nucleotides line up with TRBD1. J was trimmed by 10 bases and V by 3 bases; bases with no gene match: 9. CDR3 length: 14 residues. CDR1 and CDR2 (germline): KGHSH, LQKENI. CDR3 protein: CASSPGQGVGEQFF. DNA for the CDR3: TGTGCCAGCTCACCGGGCCAGGGGGTAGGGGAGCAGTTCTTC.

This clonotype was picked up a small number of times. This chain links TRBV5-1 with TRBJ2-6, with D unclear. This CDR3 is 17 amino acids long. Trimming shortened V by 1 base and J by 1 base, and 12 bases separated the two germline ends. The germline V gene has CDR1 SGHRS and CDR2 YFSETQ. The CDR3 spells CASSLTLVGSGANVLTF. DNA for the CDR3: TGCGCCAGCAGCTTGACCTTGGTAGGGTCTGGGGCCAACGTCCTGACTTTC.

This clonotype was seen at least ten times. This rearrangement joins TRBV7-2 to TRBJ1-1; D is unclear. Trimming took 8 bases from V and 5 from J, leaving 18 bases between them. Per the germline V gene, CDR1 is SGHTA and CDR2 is FQGNSA. The CDR3 length is 14 residues. The CDR3 sequence: CASSPGIRGTEAFF. DNA of the CDR3: TGTGCCAGCTCCCCCGGGATTCGAGGTACTGAAGCTTTCTTT.